These T cell receptor beta chains were read from a single sample in a study of fetal regulatory T cell absence and autoimmunity. TCRdb keeps only in-frame clones here, not all; method: immunoSEQ multiplex PCR. The sample yields 95,000 to 100,000 clones, about two thirds seen once. Material for sequencing was pancreas tissue. These receptors were obtained from a male donor with IPEX syndrome. CDR3s include the opening cysteine and the closing phenylalanine or tryptophan. Each record gives: J gene, D gene, V gene, clone size, CDR3 protein, CDR3 DNA. D genes are given only for firm matches. The size of a clone is reported for some rows only, either as once, few or many, or as a class for expanded clones.

>TRBJ2-7|NA|TRBV9|once
CASSPQGHEQYF
TGTGCCAGCAGCCCCCAGGGTCACGAGCAGTACTTC
>TRBJ2-7|TRBD2|TRBV5-1|NA
CASSAGLAGGEQYF
TGCGCCAGCAGCGCGGGACTAGCGGGGGGCGAGCAGTACTTC
>TRBJ1-4|NA|TRBV2|few
CASRDSNEKLFF
TGTGCCAGCAGGGACAGTAATGAAAAACTGTTTTTT
>TRBJ1-4|NA|TRBV4-1|NA
CASSQYNLETNEKLFF
TGCGCCAGCAGCCAATATAACCTGGAAACTAATGAAAAACTGTTTTTT
>TRBJ1-2|TRBD1|TRBV7-6|NA
CASSFGTGLSNYGYTF
TGTGCCAGCAGCTTCGGGACAGGACTTTCTAACTATGGCTACACCTTC
>TRBJ1-1|NA|TRBV4-1|NA
CASSQEGPFRVALTEAFF
TGCGCCAGCAGCCAAGAGGGCCCTTTCAGGGTGGCCCTCACTGAAGCTTTCTTT
>TRBJ2-1|TRBD2|TRBV13|NA
CASSAGTSGRNEQFF
TGTGCCAGCAGCGCCGGGACTAGCGGGAGGAATGAGCAGTTCTTC
>TRBJ2-2|TRBD2|TRBV5-5|NA
CASSLRGLAGGAGELFF
TGTGCCAGCAGCCTCAGGGGGCTAGCGGGAGGTGCCGGGGAGCTGTTTTTT
>TRBJ1-2|NA|TRBV7-9|NA
CASSSQDPNYGYTF
TGTGCCAGCAGCTCCCAGGACCCTAACTATGGCTACACCTTC
>TRBJ2-1|NA|TRBV7-8|NA
CASSPDPNEQFF
TGTGCCAGCAGCCCCGACCCCAATGAGCAGTTCTTC
>TRBJ2-7|NA|TRBV6-8|once
CARPGQGSYEQYF
TGTGCCAGGCCCGGGCAAGGGTCGTACGAGCAGTACTTC
>TRBJ2-1|TRBD1|TRBV5-1|NA
CASSQGADEQFF
TGCGCCAGCAGCCAGGGGGCCGATGAGCAGTTCTTC
>TRBJ1-2|NA|TRBV27|few
CASSYRQGPGYTF
TGTGCCAGCAGTTACCGGCAGGGTCCAGGCTACACCTTC
>TRBJ2-1|NA|TRBV4-2|NA
CASSQDASGLGNEQFF
TGTGCCAGCAGCCAAGATGCCAGCGGTCTAGGTAATGAGCAGTTCTTC
>TRBJ1-1|NA|TRBV11-2|few
CASSLAGNTEAFF
TGTGCCAGCAGCTTAGCAGGGAACACTGAAGCTTTCTTT
>TRBJ1-2|NA|TRBV2|NA
CASTLVQGSYGYTF
TGTGCCAGCACACTCGTTCAGGGAAGCTATGGCTACACCTTC
>TRBJ2-7|NA|TRBV30|NA
CASSNRRKTQYF
TGTGCCTCCTCAAACCGACGGAAAACGCAGTACTTC
>TRBJ2-1|TRBD2|TRBV13|NA
CASSPGLAGYNEQFF
TGTGCCAGCAGCCCGGGACTAGCGGGGTACAATGAGCAGTTCTTC
>TRBJ2-3|NA|TRBV5-1|few
CASSLWWLTDTQYF
TGCGCCAGCAGCTTGTGGTGGCTCACAGATACGCAGTATTTT
>TRBJ1-1|TRBD1|TRBV7-2|NA
CASSLDRGNTEAFF
TGTGCCAGCAGCTTAGACAGGGGGAACACTGAAGCTTTCTTT
>TRBJ2-7|TRBD2|TRBV5-4|once
CASSLTSGSEQYF
TGTGCCAGCAGCTTGACTAGCGGGAGCGAGCAGTACTTC
>TRBJ2-7|NA|TRBV6-5|NA
CASRERFSYEQYF
TGTGCCAGCAGAGAGCGGTTCTCCTACGAGCAGTACTTC
>TRBJ2-7|TRBD1|TRBV4-2|NA
CASSQDTTGQGAYEQYF
TGTGCCAGCAGCCAAGATACCACGGGACAGGGGGCCTACGAGCAGTACTTC
>TRBJ1-1|NA|TRBV5-1|NA
CASSLRLTNTEAFF
TGCGCCAGCAGCTTGCGGCTTACGAACACTGAAGCTTTCTTT
>TRBJ2-7|TRBD2|TRBV11-2|NA
CASSLGLAYEQYF
TGTGCCAGCAGCTTAGGACTAGCGTACGAGCAGTACTTC
>TRBJ1-6|NA|TRBV11-3|NA
CASSQGRYNSPLHF
TGTGCCAGCAGCCAGGGACGGTATAATTCACCCCTCCACTTT
>TRBJ1-2|NA|TRBV29-1|NA
CSVDQRENYGYTF
TGCAGCGTTGATCAGAGGGAAAACTATGGCTACACCTTC